The clone carrying this T cell receptor (beta chain) occurred once. In the authors' workflow: Reference gene primer amplification in the assay estimated nucleated cell counts. The assay was immunoSEQ multiplex PCR, and TCRdb's table has in-frame clones only and misses some. The V and J calls and clone size are taken from that table; D and trimming were inferred from the DNA. The repertoire includes 150,000 to 200,000 clones, roughly 94% of them detected once, and roughly 0.76% sits in the top ten. The data originate from a study of blood T cell repertoires in COVID-19. Patients from Seattle were sampled longitudinally, starting during active infection. The sequencing sample was made of peripheral blood. The receptor comes from a man aged 30 to 45 with COVID-19, enrolled during active disease.

The chain's CDR3 is CASQEGVRGLEQYF. For the CDR3, the DNA is TGCGCCAGCCAGGAGGGAGTGAGAGGGCTCGAGCAGTACTTC. The V call is TRBV5-1, the J call TRBJ2-7, with D maybe TRBD2 (6 bases). The germline V gene encodes CDR1 SGHRS and CDR2 YFSETQ. V was clipped by 7 bases and J by 6 bases, with 20 bases between them. CDR3 size: 14 residues.